These 26 T cell receptor beta chains were all obtained from the same sample, sequenced in a study of metastatic and nonmetastatic thyroid tumors. None of the patients had undergone any treatment ahead of thyroid surgery. MiXCR reprocessed the PCR reads for TCRdb. The sample carries 45,000 or so clones, roughly 4% recorded once. Source material: blood. The receptors shown here come from a female donor with papillary thyroid cancer or a benign thyroid nodule (not recorded which). Some clones in this sample may be carry-over from other donors' samples.

Details on this clone: This may come from a read error, since a much larger clone is one base off. The rearrangement joins TRBV14 to TRBJ2-5, with 7 bases that match TRBD2. The CDR3 totals 16 residues. Germline V gene data show CDR1 as SGHDN and CDR2 as FVKESK. With 5 bases clipped from V and 2 bases from J, the junction kept 11 bases outside the gene matches. CDR3 sequence reads: CASSYTRGRDQETQYF. CDR3 DNA: TGTGCCAGCAGCTATACTAGAGGGAGGGATCAAGAGACCCAGTACTTC.

This clone was seen ten or more times. The V call is TRBV30, the J call TRBJ2-7; TRBD2 might be the D (6 bases). V lost 3 bases and J 0 bases, leaving 15 bases between the germline ends. CDR3 length: 15 residues. CDR1 GTSNPN and CDR2 SVGIG come from the germline V gene (reference sequence). CDR3: CAWSIGTDSSYEQYF. CDR3 bases: TGTGCCTGGAGCATCGGGACTGATAGCTCCTACGAGCAGTACTTC.

This clone showed up many times. The rearrangement uses TRBV30 and TRBJ1-5; possible D gene TRBD1, 5 bases. Germline V gene data show CDR1 as GTSNPN and CDR2 as SVGIG (reference sequence). V was cut by 3 bases and J by 1 base, with 7 bases left in between. This CDR3 is built from 13 residues. In nucleotides, the CDR3 is TGTGCCTGGAGGCGGGACAGCAATCAGCCCCAGCATTTT. This translates into CAWRRDSNQPQHF.

This clone showed up many times. A read error may be the cause here, since a much bigger clone is one base away. The genes are TRBV6-1 and TRBJ2-6, with 7 bases lining up with TRBD1. Germline loops: CDR1 MNHNS, CDR2 SASEGT. The CDR3 sequence is 17 residues long. CDR3 protein: CASVPRQGESGASVLTF. The CDR3 DNA reads TGTGCCTCGGTCCCTCGACAGGGAGAGTCTGGGGCCAGCGTCCTGACTTTC.

This clone appeared many times. The chain employs TRBV29-1 and TRBJ2-5, with 8 bases fitting TRBD1. This CDR3 region has 13 residues. The germline gives CDR1 SQVTM, CDR2 ANQGSEA. Trimming took 4 bases from V and 5 from J; bases not matched to a gene: 6. CDR3 residues: CSVGPTGGETQYF. In DNA form, the CDR3 reads TGCAGCGTTGGCCCCACAGGGGGGGAGACCCAGTACTTC.

This clone has a handful of counts. A much larger clone differs by one base, so this may be a read error. V and J are TRBV3-1 and TRBJ2-2, with D unresolved. Germline V lookup: CDR1 LGHDT, CDR2 YNNKEL (reference sequence). This CDR3 has 12 amino acids. DNA for the CDR3: TGTGCCATCAGCCCCCCTGGTGGGGAGCTGTTTTTT. It specifies CAISPPGGELFF. Together with reference TRBV3-1 and TRBJ2-2, the CDR3 gives the full variable domain: DTAVSQTPKYLVTQMGNDKSIKCEQNLGHDTMYWYKQDSKKFLKIMFSYNNKELIINETVPNRFSPKSPDKAHLNLHINSLELGDSAVYFCAISPPGGELFFGEGSRLTVL.

Details on this clone: A much bigger clone sits one base away, suggesting this may be a read error. The chain joins TRBV3-1 to TRBJ1-2, with D hard to call. Germline-derived CDR1 and CDR2 are LGHDT and YNNKEL (reference sequence). V was clipped by 1 base and J by 7 bases, with 16 bases between them. The CDR3 consists of 15 residues. The DNA for the CDR3 is TGTGCCAGCAGCCAAGCACTTTTACCGGGCTCTGGCTACACCTTC. Residues: CASSQALLPGSGYTF.

This clone showed up many times. The J gene is TRBJ1-5, the V gene TRBV6-1; D is uncertain. This CDR3 is built from 13 residues. Trimming left V 5 bases short and J 3 bases short, with 8 bases between. Germline V gene lookup returns CDR1 MNHNS and CDR2 SASEGT. CDR3 nucleotide sequence: TGTGCCAGCAGTTACGCGCTCAATCAGCCCCAGCATTTT. Its protein is CASSYALNQPQHF.

Turning to this clone: A much larger clone sits a single nucleotide away, making a read error possible. This chain connects TRBV7-2 to TRBJ1-1; D uncertain. The V end lost 6 bases, the J end lost 5 bases, and 7 bases lay between the germline ends. From germline, CDR1 is SGHTA and CDR2 FQGNSA. This CDR3 region has 11 residues. CDR3: CASSQYTEAFF. As DNA, the CDR3 is TGTGCCAGCAGTCAATATACTGAAGCTTTCTTT.

This clone has at least ten counts. This sequence joins TRBV19 and TRBJ1-1; no reliable D call. This CDR3 contains 13 residues. V was cut by 5 bases and J by 0 bases, with 7 bases left in between. The V gene's germline CDR1 is LNHDA and CDR2 SQIVND (reference sequence). CDR3 bases: TGTGCCAGTAGTGCAGGTATGAACACTGAAGCTTTCTTT. This encodes CASSAGMNTEAFF.

J is TRBJ2-5 and V is TRBV19, with TRBD2 identical over 10 bases. The last part of the DNA fits TRBJ2-1 better; the J call may be wrong. CDR1 and CDR2 from the germline V gene are LNHDA and SQIVND (reference sequence). The CDR3 runs to 15 residues. CDR3 residues: CASKALAGVRNEQFF. The DNA for the CDR3 is TGTGCCAGTAAAGCGCTAGCGGGAGTGCGGAATGAGCAGTTCTTC.

This clone was recorded at least ten times. This may stem from a read error, because a much larger clone lies one nucleotide away. The identical CDR3 is also encoded by other nucleotide sequences in the sample. The chain carries TRBV27 and TRBJ2-3, with unresolved D. This CDR3 region has 13 residues. CDR1 MNHEY and CDR2 SMNVEV come from the germline V gene (reference sequence). The CDR3 bases are TGTGCCAGCCGGCAACTTAGCACGGATACGCAGTATTTT. Its protein is CASRQLSTDTQYF.

This clone appeared many times. J is TRBJ1-1 and V is TRBV9; D call uncertain. Germline assignment: CDR1 SGDLS and CDR2 YYNGEE. There are 14 residues in the CDR3. V dropped 0 bases and J dropped 2 bases, with 8 bases sitting between them. The CDR3 nucleotides read TGTGCCAGCAGCGTAGAGGTCAGCAACACTGAAGCTTTCTTT. This sequence encodes CASSVEVSNTEAFF.

The chain couples TRBV28 to TRBJ2-7; 9 bases are shared with TRBD2. The length of the CDR3 is 16 residues. Germline CDR1 is MDHEN and CDR2 is SYDVKM. The V segment lost 5 bases and the J segment 2 bases; nucleotides outside the gene matches: 10. Here the CDR3 reads CASSTTSGPTAYEQYF. DNA of the CDR3: TGTGCCAGCAGTACTACTAGCGGGCCAACTGCCTACGAGCAGTACTTC.

This clone was found many times. Just one base apart from a much larger clone, this may be a read error. This specimen includes other DNA sequences encoding the same CDR3. V usage is TRBV27 and J usage is TRBJ1-2; D uncertain. Germline V gene sequence: CDR1 MNHEY, CDR2 SMNVEV (reference sequence). The CDR3 extends over 13 amino acids. As DNA, the CDR3 is TGCGCCAGCAGTCCCAGACCAAACTATGGCTACACCTTC. It specifies CASSPRPNYGYTF.

The chain carries TRBV3-1 and TRBJ2-1; weak D call: TRBD1 (7 bases). Trimming removed 4 bases from V and 2 bases from J, with 24 bases in between. Germline V CDR1 and CDR2: LGHDT, YNNKEL (reference sequence). The CDR3 totals 19 residues. CDR3 in DNA: TGTGCCAGCAGCCCCGGGACAGCAAGATTACGGAGGGCCTACAATGAGCAGTTCTTC. It encodes CASSPGTARLRRAYNEQFF.

This clone has more than one count but fewer than ten. Germline and junction disagree at one end, which may indicate a read error. The J gene is TRBJ1-5, the V gene TRBV6-2 or TRBV6-3; TRBD1 matches at 8 bases. Germline CDR1 MNHEY, CDR2 SVGEGT. The CDR3 sequence is 14 residues long. CDR3 nucleotide sequence: TGTGCCAGCATTGAGGACAGGGTCGATCAGCCGCAGCATTTT. Translation: CASIEDRVDQPQHF.

This clone was counted at least ten times. The V gene is TRBV12-3 or TRBV12-4, the J gene TRBJ1-1, with a possible D match to TRBD1 (5 bases). The CDR3 loop spans 13 amino acids. V lost 6 bases and J 7 bases, leaving 15 bases between the germline ends. The CDR3 loop reads CASRATSGGEAFF. CDR3 bases: TGTGCCAGCAGGGCAACATCGGGGGGTGAAGCTTTCTTT.

The chain is built from TRBV6-2 or TRBV6-3 and TRBJ1-3; tentative D call: TRBD1 (6 bases). The length of the CDR3 is 13 residues. The V gene's germline CDR1 is MNHEY and CDR2 SVGEGT. The V and J ends lost 7 bases and 16 bases respectively, with 23 bases between them. The CDR3 region is CASMDRGADNMYF. As DNA, the CDR3 is TGTGCCAGCATGGACCGGGGGGCCGACAACATGTATTTT.

The chain employs TRBV27 and TRBJ1-6; D is ambiguous. Germline-derived CDR1 and CDR2 are MNHEY and SMNVEV (reference sequence). The CDR3 totals 14 residues. V dropped 2 bases and J dropped 7 bases, with 9 bases sitting between them. CDR3 sequence reads: CASSLRRLNSPLHF. The DNA of the CDR3 is TGTGCCAGCAGTTTACGGCGGCTGAATTCACCCCTCCACTTT.

There are a few counts of this clone. This clone may be a read error of a much larger clone one base away. The V and J genes are TRBV20-1 and TRBJ1-5; D is unclear. Trimming shortened V by 4 bases and J by 0 bases, and 16 bases separated the two germline ends. CDR3 length: 16 amino acids. Germline V CDR1 and CDR2: DFQATT, SNEGSKA (reference sequence). CDR3 protein: CSAKLPREYSNQPQHF. Here the CDR3 DNA reads TGCAGTGCTAAGTTGCCAAGGGAATATAGCAATCAGCCCCAGCATTTT.

This clone came up many times. This sequence joins TRBV30 and TRBJ2-2, with a tentative D call TRBD2 (5 bases). The CDR3 loop spans 15 amino acids. CDR1 and CDR2 from the germline V gene are GTSNPN and SVGIG (reference sequence). Trimming stripped 0 bases from V and 0 bases from J, with 8 bases between. The CDR3: CAWSVAGANTGELFF. CDR3 nucleotides: TGTGCCTGGAGTGTGGCGGGCGCGAACACCGGGGAGCTGTTTTTT.

Ten or more counts support this clone. The chain employs TRBV11-2 and TRBJ2-1, with TRBD2 matching 8 bases. The CDR3 totals 14 residues. CDR1 is SGHAT, CDR2 FQNNGV, per germline. V shed 5 bases, J shed 0 bases, and the junction held 0 bases outside the gene matches. The CDR3 here is CASSSGSSYNEQFF. DNA for the CDR3: TGTGCCAGCAGCAGCGGGAGCTCCTACAATGAGCAGTTCTTC.

The rearrangement uses TRBV18 and TRBJ1-3, with 7 bases fitting TRBD1. The CDR3 is 15 amino acids. The germline CDR1 and CDR2 sequences are KGHSH and LQKENI. V gave up 6 bases and J gave up 4 bases; unmatched junction bases: 9. The CDR3 DNA sequence: TGTGCCAGCTCGCCAACAGGGGCCGGGGGAAACACCATATATTTT. Encoded protein: CASSPTGAGGNTIYF.

In regard to this clone: The same CDR3 can be traced to other DNA sequences in this sample. For the CDR3, the DNA is TGTGCCAGCAGTGAAGGTACAGTCAATGAGCAGTTCTTC. Protein product: CASSEGTVNEQFF. The V gene is TRBV6-1, the J gene TRBJ2-1; D is ambiguous. With 1 base removed from V and 6 bases from J, the gap between germline ends came to 7 bases. CDR1 is MNHNS and CDR2 is SASEGT in the germline V gene. The CDR3 spans 13 residues.

The V gene is TRBV18, the J gene TRBJ2-1; 8 bases are shared with TRBD2. The CDR3 covers 15 residues. Trimming removed 3 bases from V and 7 bases from J; junction bases left unmatched: 8. CDR1 and CDR2 (germline): KGHSH, LQKENI. The DNA of the CDR3 is TGTGCCAGCTCACCGTCCGGGAGGGCCCGGAATGAGCAGTTCTTC. Its protein product is CASSPSGRARNEQFF. Together with reference TRBV18 and TRBJ2-1, the CDR3 gives the full variable domain: NAGVMQNPRHLVRRRGQEARLRCSPMKGHSHVYWYRQLPEEGLKFMVYLQKENIIDESGMPKERFSAEFPKEGPSILRIQQVVRGDSAAYFCASSPSGRARNEQFFGPGTRLTVL.